The next 8 T cell receptor beta chains were all read from a single sample in a study of blood T cell repertoires in COVID-19. Sequencing was performed with immunoSEQ multiplex PCR; in TCRdb, only in-frame clones are kept and a portion is missing. The data contain more than 300,000 clones, around nine tenths of them singletons. The sequenced material came from PBMCs or T cells enriched from blood (not recorded which). These receptor sequences come from a woman in her twenties or thirties who had been exposed to COVID-19.

The chain is built from TRBV10-3 and TRBJ2-6; 7 bases are a match to TRBD1. V shed 11 bases, J shed 2 bases, and the junction held 3 bases outside the gene matches. Per the germline V gene, CDR1 is ENHRY and CDR2 is SYGVKD. This CDR3 contains 13 residues. CDR3 loop: CASQGTGANVLTF. The CDR3 DNA reads TGTGCCTCACAGGGGACTGGGGCCAACGTCCTGACTTTC.

The chain recombines TRBV5-1 with TRBJ1-2, with D possibly matching TRBD1 (5 bases). With 6 bases removed from V and 6 bases from J, the gap between germline ends came to 15 bases. Germline V CDR1 and CDR2: SGHRS, YFSETQ. This CDR3 has 13 amino acids. CDR3 DNA: TGCGCCAGCACCTCCTCAGGGACTCATGGCTACACCTTC. Its protein product is CASTSSGTHGYTF.

This clone was picked up one time. This chain links TRBV11-2 with TRBJ2-1, with 9 bases lining up with TRBD2. The germline CDR1 and CDR2 sequences are SGHAT and FQNNGV. The CDR3 length is 18 residues. Trimming removed 2 bases from V and 5 bases from J; junction bases left unmatched: 13. DNA of the CDR3: TGTGCCAGCAGCTTAAGTCGGGGTCAGCGGGGGGACCACAATGAGCAGTTCTTC. It codes for CASSLSRGQRGDHNEQFF. Complete variable domain (other parts from reference TRBV11-2 and TRBJ2-1): EAGVAQSPRYKIIEKRQSVAFWCNPISGHATLYWYQQILGQGPKLLIQFQNNGVVDDSQLPKDRFSAERLKGVDSTLKIQPAKLEDSAVYLCASSLSRGQRGDHNEQFFGPGTRLTVL.

This sequence joins TRBV4-3 and TRBJ1-1; 8 bases fit TRBD1. Germline V gene data show CDR1 as LGHNA and CDR2 as YSLEER. J gave up 7 bases and V 1 base, and 8 bases lay outside the gene matches. This CDR3 contains 15 residues. CDR3 nucleotide sequence: TGCGCCAGCAGCCAAGGAGTCGGACAGGGACGTGAAGCTTTCTTT. Protein product: CASSQGVGQGREAFF.

CDR3 DNA sequence: TGTGCCAGCAAGTCGGGGGGACAGGGTTCCCCTAACTATGGCTACACCTTC. It encodes CASKSGGQGSPNYGYTF. The chain carries TRBV9 and TRBJ1-2; 9 bases agree with TRBD1. Germline V gene lookup returns CDR1 SGDLS and CDR2 YYNGEE. The CDR3 extends over 17 amino acids. After removal of 6 bases from V and 0 bases from J, the junction contained 12 bases not matched to a gene.

This chain uses TRBV27 with TRBJ1-1; TRBD1 matches 10 bases. Germline trimming cut 5 bases from V and 0 bases from J; bases unmatched to any gene: 6. Germline V CDR1 and CDR2: MNHEY, SMNVEV (reference sequence). The CDR3 consists of 16 residues. Here the CDR3 reads CASSPPGQGMNTEAFF. In DNA, the CDR3 is TGTGCCAGCAGTCCCCCGGGACAGGGGATGAACACTGAAGCTTTCTTT.

The chain uses TRBV12-5 and TRBJ1-1; the D is unclear. Trimming removed 5 bases at V and 6 bases at J, with 10 bases between. CDR3 length: 12 residues. Germline CDR1 reads LGHNT; CDR2 reads FRNRAP. For the CDR3, the DNA is TGTGCTAGTGGTGCAGTCGTATCTGAAGCTTTCTTT. Protein product: CASGAVVSEAFF.

This clone was counted a single time. The chain combines TRBV4-1 with TRBJ2-3; TRBD2 aligns across 12 bases. Per the germline V gene, CDR1 is MGHRA and CDR2 is YSYEKL. J gave up 5 bases and V 6 bases, and 15 bases lay outside the gene matches. The CDR3 length is 18 residues. This CDR3 reads CASSLGLAGSKRGDTQYF. DNA for the CDR3: TGCGCCAGCAGTCTCGGACTAGCGGGGTCTAAGAGGGGAGATACGCAGTATTTT.